A selection of T cell receptor beta chains follows, all from one sample in a study of blood T cell repertoires in COVID-19. The method was immunoSEQ multiplex PCR; TCRdb's version includes in-frame clones alone and lacks a portion of them. This table holds 190,000 or so clones, roughly 83% found once. Material: PBMCs or T cells enriched from blood (not recorded which). The receptors derive from a woman aged 25-40 years who had recovered from COVID-19. CDR3s include the opening cysteine and the closing phenylalanine or tryptophan. Each record gives: CDR3 length, clone size, V gene, D gene, J gene, CDR3 DNA, CDR3 protein. The D gene is left open where the match is weak. Not every row has a clone size; where given, it reads once, few, many or a size class.

13	.	TRBV2	.	TRBJ1-2	TGTGCCAGCAGTGAAGGGGCTGAGCATGGCTACACCTTC	CASSEGAEHGYTF
15	.	TRBV3-1/TRBV3-2	.	TRBJ2-2	TGTGCCAGCAGCCGACCGGGACACCGAGCCGGGGAGCTGTTTTTT	CASSRPGHRAGELFF
13	.	TRBV24-1	.	TRBJ2-5	TGTGCCACCAGTCTGTTGGGCGGGGAGACCCAGTACTTC	CATSLLGGETQYF
13	.	TRBV4-1	.	TRBJ1-4	TGCGCCAGCAGCCAATTGCCGGGTGAAAAACTGTTTTTT	CASSQLPGEKLFF
14	.	TRBV7-9	.	TRBJ2-1	TGTGCCAGCAGCTTAGATGTCGCGCGGGGTGAGCAGTTCTTC	CASSLDVARGEQFF
14	.	TRBV6-5	TRBD1	TRBJ1-5	TGTGCCAGTAGTCAGGGACAGATGAATCAGCCCCAGCATTTT	CASSQGQMNQPQHF
15	.	TRBV6-1	.	TRBJ2-2	TGTGCCAGCAGTGAGTTCCAAACGAACACCGGGGAGCTGTTTTTT	CASSEFQTNTGELFF
15	.	TRBV5-1	TRBD1	TRBJ2-7	TGCGCCAGCAGAAAGGGACAGGGGGCGGCCTACGAGCAGTACTTC	CASRKGQGAAYEQYF
15	.	TRBV19	.	TRBJ1-4	TGTGCCAGTAGTACAGGACAGACAACTAATGAAAAACTGTTTTTT	CASSTGQTTNEKLFF
11	.	TRBV7-9	TRBD1	TRBJ2-7	TGTGCCAGCCGGGACAGCTACGAGCAGTACTTC	CASRDSYEQYF
15	.	TRBV6-5	TRBD2	TRBJ2-7	TGTGCCAGCAGGACTAGCCTCCTTTCGGCTCACGAGCAGTACTTC	CASRTSLLSAHEQYF
15	once	TRBV7-9	.	TRBJ1-4	TGTGCCAGCAGCTCCACTCGACAGGAGTTTGAAAAACTGTTTTTT	CASSSTRQEFEKLFF
16	.	TRBV5-1	TRBD1	TRBJ2-4	TGCGCCAGCAGCTTGGAGGGGACAGGGACCAAAAACATTCAGTACTTC	CASSLEGTGTKNIQYF
16	.	TRBV19	TRBD2	TRBJ2-3	TGTGCCAGTAGTACGGGACTAGCGGGTATTACAGATACGCAGTATTTT	CASSTGLAGITDTQYF
15	.	TRBV7-2	.	TRBJ2-1	TGTGCCAGCAGCTTAGCCCGGGACTTCTACAATGAGCAGTTCTTC	CASSLARDFYNEQFF
16	.	TRBV29-1	.	TRBJ2-7	TGCAGCGTCGAAAAGCGTGGGAAGGGACTTCGGAGCGAGCAGTACTTC	CSVEKRGKGLRSEQYF
13	.	TRBV5-4	TRBD1	TRBJ1-1	TGTGCCAGCCCCGGGACAGGGATCGCTGAAGCTTTCTTT	CASPGTGIAEAFF
13	.	TRBV4-2	.	TRBJ2-3	TGTGCCAGCAGCCTATATTTAGCAGATACGCAGTATTTT	CASSLYLADTQYF
17	.	TRBV28	TRBD1	TRBJ1-2	TGTGCCAGCAGTTCATCCCCCCTCCGGGACAGGGGATATGGCTACACCTTC	CASSSSPLRDRGYGYTF
14	.	TRBV3-1/TRBV3-2	.	TRBJ1-1	TGTGCCAGCAACCCATCGGGGTCAGTCACTGAAGCTTTCTTT	CASNPSGSVTEAFF
13	.	TRBV19	.	TRBJ1-1	TGTGCCAGTAGTATATCAATGAACACTGAAGCTTTCTTT	CASSISMNTEAFF
13	.	TRBV6-5	.	TRBJ1-2	TGTGCCAGCAGTTACTCGGACAGTGGAGGCTACACCTTC	CASSYSDSGGYTF
19	.	TRBV28	.	TRBJ2-7	TGTGCCAGCAGTACCTCCATCCCCCCCCCGCGGGTGAACTCCTACGAGCAGTACTTC	CASSTSIPPPRVNSYEQYF
15	once	TRBV19	.	TRBJ2-5	TGTGCCAGTAGTACCGTTACCCTACCTCAAGAGACCCAGTACTTC	CASSTVTLPQETQYF
16	.	TRBV3-1/TRBV3-2	TRBD2	TRBJ2-3	TGTGCCAGCAGCCGGACCCTAGCGGGAGGAGCGGATACGCAGTATTTT	CASSRTLAGGADTQYF
18	.	TRBV28	TRBD1	TRBJ1-5	TGTGCCAGCAGTTTCCGAAAGACAGGGGATATTGGTTATCAGCCCCAGCATTTT	CASSFRKTGDIGYQPQHF
14	.	TRBV13	.	TRBJ1-2	TGTGCCAGCAGCTACCGGACAGAGAGCTATGGCTACACCTTC	CASSYRTESYGYTF
17	.	TRBV7-2	TRBD1	TRBJ2-7	TGTGCCAGCAGCTCGATTCCCCGGACAGGGGATTCCTACGAGCAGTACTTC	CASSSIPRTGDSYEQYF
20	.	TRBV10-2	.	TRBJ1-5	TGCGCCAGCAGTGAGCCATTGGGATTACGGGGGTCGGCTGGCAATCAGCCCCAGCATTTT	CASSEPLGLRGSAGNQPQHF
14	.	TRBV5-1	TRBD2	TRBJ2-7	TGCGCCAGCAGCTTGGTAACTGGGACTAACGAGCAGTACTTC	CASSLVTGTNEQYF
14	.	TRBV6-5	TRBD1	TRBJ1-5	TGTGCCAGCAGTTACGGACAGGGGAGTCAGCCCCAGCATTTT	CASSYGQGSQPQHF
17	.	TRBV3-1/TRBV3-2	TRBD1	TRBJ2-2	TGTGCCAGCAGCCAAGATTTGGGACAGGGGCGGCCCGGGGAGCTGTTTTTT	CASSQDLGQGRPGELFF
15	once	TRBV19	.	TRBJ1-6	TGTGCCAGTAGTACTATTCTAGTCGGTAATTCACCCCTCCACTTT	CASSTILVGNSPLHF
13	.	TRBV6-1	.	TRBJ2-1	TGTGCCAGCAGTGAAAGGTCTAGCCTAGGGCAGTTCTTC	CASSERSSLGQFF
14	.	TRBV19	.	TRBJ2-5	TGTGCCAGTAGTATGATACGGGGAGAAGAGACCCAGTACTTC	CASSMIRGEETQYF
17	.	TRBV5-5	TRBD2	TRBJ2-5	TGTGCCAGCAGCTTGGAGGGCGGGAGGGCCCGTCAGGAGACCCAGTACTTC	CASSLEGGRARQETQYF
13	.	TRBV6-5	.	TRBJ2-2	TGTGCCAGCAGTTACGGGCGAGCCGGGGAGCTGTTTTTT	CASSYGRAGELFF
14	.	TRBV18	TRBD1	TRBJ1-2	TGTGCCAGCTCACCTGGACAGGGAGGCATGGGCTACACCTTC	CASSPGQGGMGYTF
12	.	TRBV6-5	.	TRBJ2-3	TGTGCCAGCACCCCTGGCACAGATACGCAGTATTTT	CASTPGTDTQYF